The 13 T cell receptor beta chains below come from one sample, sequenced in a study of shared clonotypes between healthy human individuals. Method: immunoSEQ multiplex PCR; TCRdb's copy keeps in-frame clones and lacks some. The sample carries about 1 million clones, roughly 80% recorded once. Sequencing was done on a sample of memory CD4+ T cells sorted from blood. The subset was: CD45RA-negative fraction. Every receptor here comes from a man younger than 35 in good health.

The gene calls are TRBV2 and TRBJ2-7; D remains ambiguous. The V gene's germline CDR1 is SNHLY and CDR2 FYNNEI. CDR3 length: 13 residues. V gave up 5 bases and J gave up 3 bases, with 11 bases separating them. CDR3 DNA: TGTGCCAGCAGTCTAACACTACTCTACGAGCAGTACTTC. Translating gives CASSLTLLYEQYF.

The chain recombines TRBV5-1 with TRBJ2-7, with TRBD1 matching 10 bases. From germline, CDR1 is SGHRS and CDR2 YFSETQ. There are 15 residues in the CDR3. V lost 3 bases, J lost 0 bases, and 3 bases stayed unmatched. The CDR3 DNA is TGCGCCAGCAGCTCGGGACAGGGGTACTCCTACGAGCAGTACTTC. Amino acid sequence: CASSSGQGYSYEQYF. Together with reference TRBV5-1 and TRBJ2-7, the CDR3 gives the full variable domain: KAGVTQTPRYLIKTRGQQVTLSCSPISGHRSVSWYQQTPGQGLQFLFEYFSETQRNKGNFPGRFSGRQFSNSRSEMNVSTLELGDSALYLCASSSGQGYSYEQYFGPGTRLTVT.

V usage is TRBV7-2 and J usage is TRBJ2-3; D is ambiguous. Per the germline V gene, CDR1 is SGHTA and CDR2 is FQGNSA. This CDR3 comprises 16 residues. Trimming cost V 3 bases and J 2 bases, with 15 bases left between them. This CDR3 is CASSLASLRNTDTQYF. CDR3 DNA sequence: TGTGCCAGCAGCTTGGCCTCCCTCCGAAACACAGATACGCAGTATTTT.

This clone was detected ten times or more. The genes are TRBV4-2 and TRBJ1-3; possibly TRBD1 for D (5 bases). CDR3 size: 17 residues. Germline V gene data show CDR1 as LGHNA and CDR2 as YNFKEQ. The V end was cut by 4 bases, the J end by 0 bases, with 16 bases between. CDR3 region: CASSLGAGGASGNTIYF. The CDR3 DNA is TGTGCCAGCAGCCTCGGAGCTGGGGGAGCCTCTGGAAACACCATATATTTT.

The V call is TRBV27, the J call TRBJ2-7; D gene unclear. The germline gives CDR1 MNHEY, CDR2 SMNVEV (reference sequence). The CDR3 is made up of 15 amino acids. The germline V and J ends were trimmed by 6 bases and 0 bases, with 15 bases remaining between them. This chain's CDR3 is CASRPNRIFSYEQYF. CDR3 DNA: TGTGCCAGCAGACCAAATCGTATTTTCTCCTACGAGCAGTACTTC.

This clone has ten or more counts. Given a much more abundant clone one base away, this may be a read error. The sample carries other DNA sequences with the same CDR3. The V and J genes are TRBV2 and TRBJ2-7; 14 bases fit TRBD2. Germline V gene lookup returns CDR1 SNHLY and CDR2 FYNNEI. The CDR3 is 13 residues long. With 9 bases clipped from V and 4 bases from J, the junction kept 2 bases outside the gene matches. CDR3: CARGTSGGYEQYF. The CDR3 DNA sequence: TGTGCCAGGGGGACTAGCGGGGGATACGAGCAGTACTTC.

For this clone: The identical CDR3 is also encoded by other nucleotide sequences in the sample. The J gene is TRBJ2-5, the V gene TRBV5-1; TRBD2 is a possible D gene (5 bases). Germline V CDR1 and CDR2: SGHRS, YFSETQ. This CDR3 comprises 14 residues. Deletions cut 0 bases from V and 1 base from J, with 7 bases between. Here the CDR3 reads CASSLEAGQETQYF. The CDR3 DNA sequence: TGCGCCAGCAGCTTGGAGGCGGGCCAAGAGACCCAGTACTTC.

The J gene is TRBJ1-1, the V gene TRBV5-1; D may be TRBD1 (6 bases). CDR3 size: 12 residues. V lost 4 bases and J 7 bases, leaving 11 bases between the germline ends. Germline V gives CDR1 SGHRS, CDR2 YFSETQ. CDR3 DNA: TGCGCCAGCAGCACCCAGACAGGTGAAGCTTTCTTT. Protein: CASSTQTGEAFF.

The genes are TRBV14 and TRBJ2-7; 8 bases are a match to TRBD2. The ends lost 0 bases at V and 6 bases at J; junction bases unmatched: 10. CDR3 size: 16 residues. Germline V gene lookup returns CDR1 SGHDN and CDR2 FVKESK. CDR3: CASSQDRYGGALEQYF. The CDR3 DNA reads TGTGCCAGCAGCCAAGATAGGTACGGGGGGGCCCTCGAGCAGTACTTC.

The rearrangement uses TRBV2 and TRBJ2-3, with D possibly called TRBD1 or TRBD2 (6 bases each). Trimming removed 5 bases at V and 9 bases at J, with 12 bases between. The CDR3 length is 12 residues. Germline V CDR1 and CDR2: SNHLY, FYNNEI. The CDR3 sequence is CASSYRAGTQYF. The CDR3 DNA sequence: TGTGCCAGCAGTTACAGGGCGGGAACGCAGTATTTT.

The V gene is TRBV5-1, the J gene TRBJ2-2; possibly TRBD1 or TRBD2 for D (6 bases each). The CDR3 totals 16 residues. V lost 5 bases and J 1 base, leaving 15 bases between the germline ends. The germline gives CDR1 SGHRS, CDR2 YFSETQ. DNA of the CDR3: TGCGCCAGCAGAATTTCCGGGGGCCAGAACACCGGGGAGCTGTTTTTT. Its translation is CASRISGGQNTGELFF. The whole variable domain, remainder taken from reference TRBV5-1 and TRBJ2-2, is KAGVTQTPRYLIKTRGQQVTLSCSPISGHRSVSWYQQTPGQGLQFLFEYFSETQRNKGNFPGRFSGRQFSNSRSEMNVSTLELGDSALYLCASRISGGQNTGELFFGEGSRLTVL.

This clone appeared a few times. The chain recombines TRBV28 with TRBJ2-7; either TRBD1 or TRBD2 may fit D (5 bases each). V was shortened by 4 bases and J by 4 bases, with 14 bases between the two germline ends. Per germline, CDR1 MDHEN and CDR2 SYDVKM. The CDR3 is 14 residues long. The CDR3 loop reads CASSWGTVQYEQYF. CDR3 coding DNA: TGTGCCAGCAGTTGGGGGACGGTCCAATACGAGCAGTACTTC.

This chain joins TRBV5-1 and TRBJ2-4; TRBD2 agrees at 9 bases. Per germline, CDR1 SGHRS and CDR2 YFSETQ. CDR3 length: 15 residues. V lost 3 bases, J lost 9 bases, and 10 bases stayed unmatched. CDR3 loop: CASSSRAGGDGIQYF. CDR3 coding DNA: TGCGCCAGCAGCTCGAGGGCGGGAGGGGATGGCATTCAGTACTTC. The whole variable domain, filled in from reference TRBV5-1 and TRBJ2-4, reads KAGVTQTPRYLIKTRGQQVTLSCSPISGHRSVSWYQQTPGQGLQFLFEYFSETQRNKGNFPGRFSGRQFSNSRSEMNVSTLELGDSALYLCASSSRAGGDGIQYFGAGTRLSVL.